The 29 T cell receptor beta chains listed next were all sequenced from one sample in a study of blood T cells in healthy people across ages. Alongside a J-beta primer mix, a sample-barcoded 5' primer served in a second PCR lasting 7 to 11 cycles. TCRdb reprocessed the 5' RACE reads via MiXCR and lists one record per CDR3 protein. Altogether approximately 1,000,000 distinct CDR3 sequences are present, around two fifths being singletons, with the ten largest covering around 13%. The source material was blood. The receptors originated from a man between 18 and 35 years old in good health.

The rearrangement uses TRBV19 and TRBJ2-3, with D possibly being TRBD1 (5 bases). The V end lost 3 bases, the J end lost 0 bases, and 10 bases lay between the germline ends. The CDR3 loop spans 15 amino acids. Germline V lookup: CDR1 LNHDA, CDR2 SQIVND (reference sequence). The CDR3 DNA is TGTGCCAGTAGTATTAGTCCAGGGAGCACAGATACGCAGTATTTT. Amino acids: CASSISPGSTDTQYF.

This chain uses TRBV3-1 with TRBJ2-2, with unresolved D. Germline-derived CDR1 and CDR2 are LGHDT and YNNKEL (reference sequence). The V and J ends lost 1 base and 4 bases respectively, with 16 bases between them. This CDR3 has 17 residues. As DNA, the CDR3 is TGTGCCAGCAGCCAAGGTAGTCCGACCTCGAGCACCGGGGAGCTGTTTTTT. It is translated as CASSQGSPTSSTGELFF. Filled out from reference TRBV3-1 and TRBJ2-2, the complete variable domain reads DTAVSQTPKYLVTQMGNDKSIKCEQNLGHDTMYWYKQDSKKFLKIMFSYNNKELIINETVPNRFSPKSPDKAHLNLHINSLELGDSAVYFCASSQGSPTSSTGELFFGEGSRLTVL.

This clonotype was counted between two and nine times. The V gene is TRBV20-1, the J gene TRBJ2-3; no firm D call. The germline V gene has CDR1 DFQATT and CDR2 SNEGSKA (reference sequence). The ends were cut back, 6 bases at V and 0 bases at J, with 13 bases in the middle. The CDR3 covers 14 residues. The CDR3 region has the DNA TGCAGTGCGGATGGGAAGTATAGCACAGATACGCAGTATTTT. It specifies CSADGKYSTDTQYF.

The count of this clonotype is one. This chain links TRBV7-8 with TRBJ2-5; TRBD2 matches at 7 bases. The V gene end was trimmed by 5 bases and the J gene end by 11 bases; junction bases not matched to a gene: 11. This CDR3 spans 13 amino acids. Germline V gene sequence: CDR1 SGHVS, CDR2 FQNEAQ. CDR3 sequence: CASSRTSNNEQYF. CDR3 sequence (DNA): TGTGCCAGCAGCCGGACTAGTAACAATGAGCAGTACTTC. The full variable domain, its missing parts supplied by reference TRBV7-8 and TRBJ2-5, is GAGVSQSPRYKVAKRGQDVALRCDPISGHVSLFWYQQALGQGPEFLTYFQNEAQLDKSGLPSDRFFAERPEGSVSTLKIQRTQQEDSAVYLCASSRTSNNEQYFGPGTRLLVL.

J is TRBJ1-1 and V is TRBV5-1, with unresolved D. The CDR3 runs to 16 residues. Trimming removed 3 bases from V and 1 base from J, with 16 bases in between. Germline V gene data show CDR1 as SGHRS and CDR2 as YFSETQ. The CDR3 nucleotides are TGCGCCAGCAGCTCCTCTCCCCTCGGGGAGAACACTGAAGCTTTCTTT. As protein: CASSSSPLGENTEAFF.

As to this clonotype: A junction boundary mismatches the germline segment, possibly from a read error. The chain recombines TRBV20-1 with TRBJ2-3; TRBD2 matches 7 bases. The CDR3 length is 16 residues. Germline loops: CDR1 DFQATT, CDR2 SNEGSKA (reference sequence). The CDR3 spells CSATDPGGHLSDAQYF. As DNA, the CDR3 is TGCAGTGCTACTGACCCGGGGGGTCATTTATCAGATGCGCAGTATTTT.

This CDR3 reads CASSLFGGGQETQYF. For the CDR3, the DNA is TGTGCCAGCAGCTTATTCGGCGGGGGCCAAGAGACCCAGTACTTC. The chain combines TRBV7-2 with TRBJ2-5; 7 nucleotides agree with TRBD2. The CDR3 loop spans 15 amino acids. Germline V gene sequence: CDR1 SGHTA, CDR2 FQGNSA. J gave up 1 base and V 2 bases, and 4 bases lay outside the gene matches.

In its sample, this clonotype was seen a few times. The rearrangement joins TRBV29-1 to TRBJ1-1; D gene ambiguous. The CDR3 runs 14 residues. The germline V gene encodes CDR1 SQVTM and CDR2 ANQGSEA. Trimming shortened V by 7 bases and J by 0 bases, and 15 bases separated the two germline ends. The CDR3 loop reads CSALGPGLNTEAFF. In nucleotides, the CDR3 is TGCAGCGCCCTAGGTCCGGGCCTGAACACTGAAGCTTTCTTT.

This clonotype was counted between two and nine times. The genes are TRBV13 and TRBJ2-3; D remains ambiguous. The CDR3 sequence is 14 residues long. Germline loops: CDR1 PRHDT, CDR2 FYEKMQ (reference sequence). The ends were cut back, 5 bases at V and 2 bases at J, with 11 bases in the middle. CDR3 sequence reads: CASSNAPTTDTQYF. CDR3 bases: TGTGCCAGCAGCAACGCTCCTACCACAGATACGCAGTATTTT. The variable domain in full, completed from reference TRBV13 and TRBJ2-3, reads AAGVIQSPRHLIKEKRETATLKCYPIPRHDTVYWYQQGPGQDPQFLISFYEKMQSDKGSIPDRFSAQQFSDYHSELNMSSLELGDSALYFCASSNAPTTDTQYFGPGTRLTVL.

The chain employs TRBV10-3 and TRBJ2-5, with D tentatively TRBD2 (7 bases). The CDR3 consists of 15 residues. CDR1 is ENHRY and CDR2 is SYGVKD in the germline V gene. Trimming removed 3 bases at V and 11 bases at J, with 22 bases between. The CDR3 loop is CAISDGGAEYNEQYF. CDR3 sequence (DNA): TGTGCCATCAGTGATGGGGGGGCCGAGTACAATGAGCAGTACTTC.

J is TRBJ1-2 and V is TRBV12-3 or TRBV12-4; D unclear. V was clipped by 1 base and J by 4 bases, with 10 bases between them. The CDR3 totals 14 residues. The CDR3 loop reads CASSLVAEFYGYTF. The CDR3, as DNA: TGTGCCAGCAGTTTAGTAGCAGAGTTCTATGGCTACACCTTC.

A few counts support this clonotype. The chain carries TRBV9 and TRBJ1-4; 8 bases are shared with TRBD1. V trimming: 1 base; J trimming: 7 bases; junction bases outside the gene matches: 6. The CDR3 is 15 residues long. Germline CDR1 reads SGDLS; CDR2 reads YYNGEE. The CDR3 reads CASSVSGTGSEKLFF. In DNA, the CDR3 is TGTGCCAGCAGCGTATCAGGGACAGGTAGTGAAAAACTGTTTTTT.

The chain has TRBV25-1 and TRBJ2-5, with 10 bases that match TRBD2. This CDR3 contains 17 residues. Germline CDR1 is MGHDK and CDR2 is SYGVNS. Trimming removed 0 bases from V and 5 bases from J; junction bases left unmatched: 9. In DNA form, the CDR3 reads TGTGCCAGCAGTGAATATTGGGGGCTAGCGGGGGTTGAGACCCAGTACTTC. This encodes CASSEYWGLAGVETQYF.

The chain links TRBV9 to TRBJ2-1; D remains ambiguous. Trimming removed 0 bases from V and 6 bases from J, with 4 bases in between. The germline gives CDR1 SGDLS, CDR2 YYNGEE. The CDR3 consists of 12 residues. CDR3 nucleotide sequence: TGTGCCAGCAGCGTAGTCAGCAATGAGCAGTTCTTC. Encoded protein: CASSVVSNEQFF.

The chain combines TRBV20-1 with TRBJ2-1; TRBD2 matches at 10 bases. This CDR3 comprises 14 residues. J was trimmed by 4 bases and V by 6 bases; bases with no gene match: 6. The germline V gene encodes CDR1 DFQATT and CDR2 SNEGSKA (reference sequence). CDR3 protein: CSAHLAGVYNEQFF. The CDR3 DNA sequence: TGCAGTGCCCACCTAGCGGGGGTATACAATGAGCAGTTCTTC.

The V and J genes are TRBV7-9 and TRBJ2-7; D might be TRBD1 (6 bases). The V gene lost 3 bases and the J gene lost 9 bases, with 12 bases spanning the gap. The CDR3 is made up of 12 amino acids. Germline-derived CDR1 and CDR2 are SEHNR and FQNEAQ (reference sequence). The chain's CDR3 is CASSFQGSRQYF. The CDR3, as DNA: TGTGCCAGCAGCTTTCAGGGGAGTCGGCAGTACTTC. Using reference TRBV7-9 and TRBJ2-7 for the parts outside the CDR3, the full variable domain is DTGVSQNPRHKITKRGQNVTFRCDPISEHNRLYWYRQTLGQGPEFLTYFQNEAQLEKSRLLSDRFSAERPKGSFSTLEIQRTEQGDSAMYLCASSFQGSRQYFGPGTRLTVT.

V is TRBV6-2 or TRBV6-3 and J is TRBJ1-5, with a tentative D call TRBD1 (5 bases). Trimming removed 0 bases at V and 6 bases at J, with 9 bases between. From germline, CDR1 is MNHEY and CDR2 SVGEGT. The length of the CDR3 is 14 residues. CDR3 DNA: TGTGCCAGCAGTTACTCCAGGGCGGGTCAGCCCCAGCATTTT. Its translation is CASSYSRAGQPQHF.

This clonotype has just a few counts. This chain uses TRBV7-9 with TRBJ1-1, with D possibly TRBD1 on 5 matching bases. V was trimmed by 8 bases and J by 0 bases, leaving 7 bases between them. Germline V gene data show CDR1 as SEHNR and CDR2 as FQNEAQ (reference sequence). This CDR3 is 12 amino acids long. CDR3 sequence reads: CASLQVNTEAFF. In DNA form, the CDR3 reads TGTGCCAGCTTACAGGTGAACACTGAAGCTTTCTTT.

This clonotype was counted a few times. CDR3 DNA sequence: TGTGCCAGCAGTGTGGGGGGTTGGGACACTGAAGCTTTCTTT. Amino acid sequence: CASSVGGWDTEAFF. The chain has TRBV6-1 and TRBJ1-1; D perhaps matches TRBD1 (5 bases). From germline, CDR1 is MNHNS and CDR2 SASEGT. The CDR3 contains 14 residues. Between the trimmed V and J ends, which lost 4 bases and 3 bases, there was a span of 12 bases.

This chain uses TRBV7-2 with TRBJ2-7; 10 bases map to TRBD1. This CDR3 comprises 13 residues. The V gene's germline CDR1 is SGHTA and CDR2 FQGNSA. CDR3 sequence (DNA): TGTGCTTCATCCGGGACAGGGGCCGCCGAGCAGTACTTC. This translates into CASSGTGAAEQYF. Drawing the rest from reference TRBV7-2 and TRBJ2-7, the complete variable domain is GAGVSQSPSNKVTEKGKDVELRCDPISGHTALYWYRQSLGQGLEFLIYFQGNSAPDKSGLPSDRFSAERTGGSVSTLTIQRTQQEDSAVYLCASSGTGAAEQYFGPGTRLTVT.

CDR3 nucleotide sequence: TGCAGCGCGGGAAGACAGGGTAGGAATGAAAAACTGTTTTTT. Translated, it gives CSAGRQGRNEKLFF. The V and J genes are TRBV29-1 and TRBJ1-4; TRBD1 matches at 7 bases. Trimming cost V 7 bases and J 5 bases; bases outside gene matches: 10. Germline V gene sequence: CDR1 SQVTM, CDR2 ANQGSEA. The length of the CDR3 is 14 residues.

This clonotype occurred a few times. The chain has TRBV14 and TRBJ2-3, with TRBD1 identical over 9 bases. V lost 2 bases and J lost 5; bases outside the gene matches: 5. Germline V CDR1 and CDR2: SGHDN, FVKESK. There are 15 residues in the CDR3. The CDR3 here is CASSQSGTGIDTQYF. Written as DNA, the CDR3 is TGTGCCAGCAGCCAATCCGGGACAGGGATAGATACGCAGTATTTT. Complete variable domain (other parts from reference TRBV14 and TRBJ2-3): EAGVTQFPSHSVIEKGQTVTLRCDPISGHDNLYWYRRVMGKEIKFLLHFVKESKQDESGMPNNRFLAERTGGTYSTLKVQPAELEDSGVYFCASSQSGTGIDTQYFGPGTRLTVL.

The CDR3 coding sequence is TGCAGTGCCAAAACAGTTGCAACTAATGAAAAACTGTTTTTT. Translating gives CSAKTVATNEKLFF. The chain links TRBV20-1 to TRBJ1-4; D unclear. V dropped 6 bases and J dropped 0 bases, with 11 bases sitting between them. The CDR3 has 14 amino acids. From germline, CDR1 is DFQATT and CDR2 SNEGSKA (reference sequence).

The gene calls are TRBV20-1 and TRBJ2-7; 7 bases line up with TRBD1. The CDR3 loop spans 12 amino acids. CDR1 and CDR2 (germline): DFQATT, SNEGSKA (reference sequence). V lost 5 bases and J lost 7; bases outside the gene matches: 8. As DNA, the CDR3 is TGCAGTGCTTCCAGGGGGTGGGAGGAGCAGTACTTC. Translated: CSASRGWEEQYF.

The chain is built from TRBV6-2 or TRBV6-3 and TRBJ1-2; 10 bases map to TRBD1. Trimming took 2 bases from V and 8 from J; bases not matched to a gene: 5. Germline V CDR1 and CDR2: MNHEY, SVGEGT. The CDR3 runs to 14 residues. The CDR3 DNA sequence: TGTGCCAGCAGTTACACGCGGACAGGGGGAGGCTACACCTTC. Its translation: CASSYTRTGGGYTF.

This clonotype turned up a few times. The rearrangement joins TRBV6-2 or TRBV6-3 to TRBJ1-2; D is ambiguous. Looked up from germline, CDR1 is MNHEY and CDR2 is SVGEGT. CDR3 size: 14 residues. V gave up 7 bases and J gave up 3 bases, with 15 bases separating them. CDR3 coding DNA: TGTGCCAGCATTAGGGCTGGGCGGCACTATGGCTACACCTTC. Protein sequence: CASIRAGRHYGYTF.

This chain connects TRBV19 to TRBJ1-5; no definite D call. This CDR3 is 15 amino acids long. V lost 3 bases, J lost 3 bases, and 12 bases lay in between. CDR1 and CDR2 from the germline V gene are LNHDA and SQIVND (reference sequence). The CDR3: CASSIQDGDNQPQHF. CDR3 in DNA: TGTGCCAGTAGTATTCAGGACGGTGACAATCAGCCCCAGCATTTT. Variable domain in full (rest from reference TRBV19 and TRBJ1-5): DGGITQSPKYLFRKEGQNVTLSCEQNLNHDAMYWYRQDPGQGLRLIYYSQIVNDFQKGDIAEGYSVSREKKESFPLTVTSAQKNPTAFYLCASSIQDGDNQPQHFGDGTRLSIL.

CDR3 DNA: TGTGCCACCAGCAGAGATCTCGCAGGGAATCAGCCCCAGCATTTT. It specifies CATSRDLAGNQPQHF. The V call is TRBV15, the J call TRBJ1-5; the D gene is possibly TRBD1 (5 bases). Trimming left V 0 bases short and J 4 bases short, with 10 bases between. CDR3 length: 15 amino acids. CDR1 LNHNV and CDR2 YYDKDF come from the germline V gene (reference sequence).

This clonotype has a handful of counts. The chain combines TRBV2 with TRBJ2-5; 12 bases fit TRBD2. This CDR3 is built from 14 residues. Germline-derived CDR1 and CDR2 are SNHLY and FYNNEI. V trimming: 8 bases; J trimming: 4 bases; junction bases outside the gene matches: 5. For the CDR3, the DNA is TGTGCCAGCCCCCTAGCGGGGGGGGGAGAGACCCAGTACTTC. This codes for CASPLAGGGETQYF.